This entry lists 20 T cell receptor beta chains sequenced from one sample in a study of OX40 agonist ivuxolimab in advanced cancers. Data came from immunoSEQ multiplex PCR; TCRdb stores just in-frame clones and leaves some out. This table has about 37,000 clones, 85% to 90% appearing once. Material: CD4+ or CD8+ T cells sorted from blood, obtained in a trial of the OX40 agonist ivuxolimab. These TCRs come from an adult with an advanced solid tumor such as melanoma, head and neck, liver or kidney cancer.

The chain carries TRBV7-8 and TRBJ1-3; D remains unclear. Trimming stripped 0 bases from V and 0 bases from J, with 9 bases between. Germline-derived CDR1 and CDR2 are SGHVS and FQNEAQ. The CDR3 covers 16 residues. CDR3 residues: CASSLAWRRSGNTIYF. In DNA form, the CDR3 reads TGTGCCAGCAGCTTAGCGTGGCGGCGCTCTGGAAACACCATATATTTT.

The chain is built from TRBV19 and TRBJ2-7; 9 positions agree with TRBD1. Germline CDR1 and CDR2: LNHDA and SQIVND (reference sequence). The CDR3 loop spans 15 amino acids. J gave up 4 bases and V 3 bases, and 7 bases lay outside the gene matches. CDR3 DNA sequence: TGTGCCAGTAGTATTCCGGGACAGGGTATTTACGAGCAGTACTTC. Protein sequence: CASSIPGQGIYEQYF.

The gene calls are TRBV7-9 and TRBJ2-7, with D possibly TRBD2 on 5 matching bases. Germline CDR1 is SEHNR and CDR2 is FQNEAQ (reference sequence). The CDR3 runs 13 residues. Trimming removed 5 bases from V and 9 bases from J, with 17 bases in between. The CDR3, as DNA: TGTGCCAGCAGCCCCGGAGCGGCGCGTCGGCAGTACTTC. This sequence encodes CASSPGAARRQYF.

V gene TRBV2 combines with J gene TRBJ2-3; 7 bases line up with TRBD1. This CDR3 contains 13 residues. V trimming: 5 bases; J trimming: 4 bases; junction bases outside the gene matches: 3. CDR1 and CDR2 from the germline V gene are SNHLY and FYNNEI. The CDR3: CASSQDRPDTQYF. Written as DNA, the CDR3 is TGTGCCAGCAGTCAGGACAGGCCAGATACGCAGTATTTT.

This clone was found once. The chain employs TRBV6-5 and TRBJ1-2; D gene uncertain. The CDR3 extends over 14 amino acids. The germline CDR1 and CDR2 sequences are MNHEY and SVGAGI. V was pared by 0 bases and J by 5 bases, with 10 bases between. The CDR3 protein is CASSYSNQQYGYTF. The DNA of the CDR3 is TGTGCCAGCAGTTACTCGAATCAGCAGTATGGCTACACCTTC.

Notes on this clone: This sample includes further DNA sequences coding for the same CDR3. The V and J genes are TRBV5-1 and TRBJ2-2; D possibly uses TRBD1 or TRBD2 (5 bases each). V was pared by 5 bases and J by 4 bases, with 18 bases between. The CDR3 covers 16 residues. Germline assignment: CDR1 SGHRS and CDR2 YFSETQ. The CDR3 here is CASSPEQARGTGELFF. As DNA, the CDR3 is TGCGCCAGCAGTCCTGAACAGGCCCGGGGCACCGGGGAGCTGTTTTTT.

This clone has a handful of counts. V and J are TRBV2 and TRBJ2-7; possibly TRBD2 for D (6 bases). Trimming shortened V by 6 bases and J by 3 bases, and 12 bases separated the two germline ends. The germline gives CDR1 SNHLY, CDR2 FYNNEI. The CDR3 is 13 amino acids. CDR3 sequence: CASSRTTRYEQYF. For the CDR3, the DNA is TGTGCCAGCAGCAGGACTACCCGCTACGAGCAGTACTTC.

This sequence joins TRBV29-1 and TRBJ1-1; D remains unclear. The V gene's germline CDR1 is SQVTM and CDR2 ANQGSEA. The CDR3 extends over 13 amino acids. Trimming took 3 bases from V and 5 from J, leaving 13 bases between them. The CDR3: CSVDSAVKTEAFF. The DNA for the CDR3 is TGCAGCGTTGATTCGGCAGTCAAGACTGAAGCTTTCTTT.

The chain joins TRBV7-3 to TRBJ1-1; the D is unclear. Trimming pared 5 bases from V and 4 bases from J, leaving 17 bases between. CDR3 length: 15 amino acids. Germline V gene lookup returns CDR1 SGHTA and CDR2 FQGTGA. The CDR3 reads CASSLGPTRTTEAFF. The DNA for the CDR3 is TGTGCCAGCAGCCTTGGTCCCACCAGAACCACTGAAGCTTTCTTT. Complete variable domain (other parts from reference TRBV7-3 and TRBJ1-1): GAGVSQTPSNKVTEKGKYVELRCDPISGHTALYWYRQSLGQGPEFLIYFQGTGAADDSGLPNDRFFAVRPEGSVSTLKIQRTERGDSAVYLCASSLGPTRTTEAFFGQGTRLTVV.

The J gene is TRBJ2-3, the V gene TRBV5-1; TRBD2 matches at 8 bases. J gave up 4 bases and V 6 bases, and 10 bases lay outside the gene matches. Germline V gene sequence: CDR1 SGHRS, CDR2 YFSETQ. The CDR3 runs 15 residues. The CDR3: CASNTGGLMADTQYF. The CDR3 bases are TGCGCCAGCAACACGGGGGGGCTAATGGCAGATACGCAGTATTTT.

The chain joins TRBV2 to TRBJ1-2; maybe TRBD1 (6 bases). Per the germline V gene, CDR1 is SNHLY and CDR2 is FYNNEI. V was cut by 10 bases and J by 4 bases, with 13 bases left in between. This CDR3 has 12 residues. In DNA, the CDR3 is TGTGCCATCAGAGGGACATCCTATGGCTACACCTTC. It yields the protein CAIRGTSYGYTF.

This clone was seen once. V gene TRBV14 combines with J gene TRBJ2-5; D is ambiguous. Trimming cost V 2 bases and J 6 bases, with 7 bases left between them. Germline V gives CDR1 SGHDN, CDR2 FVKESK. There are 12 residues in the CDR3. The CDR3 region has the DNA TGTGCCAGCAGCCAATTAGTGCAGACCCAGTACTTC. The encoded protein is CASSQLVQTQYF.

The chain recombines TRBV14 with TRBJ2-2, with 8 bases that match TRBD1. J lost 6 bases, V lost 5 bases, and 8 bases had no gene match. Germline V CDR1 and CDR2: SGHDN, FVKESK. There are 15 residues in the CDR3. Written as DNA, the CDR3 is TGTGCCAGCAGCATCTGGACAGGGCACGCCGGGGAGCTGTTTTTT. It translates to CASSIWTGHAGELFF.

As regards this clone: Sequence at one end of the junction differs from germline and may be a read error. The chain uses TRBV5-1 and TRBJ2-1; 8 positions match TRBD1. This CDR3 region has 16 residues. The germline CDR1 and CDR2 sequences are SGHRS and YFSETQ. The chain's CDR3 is CASRLGQALWYNEQFF. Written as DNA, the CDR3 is TGCGCCAGCAGGTTGGGACAGGCCTTATGGTACAATGAGCAGTTCTTC. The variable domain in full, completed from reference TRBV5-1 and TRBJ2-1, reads KAGVTQTPRYLIKTRGQQVTLSCSPISGHRSVSWYQQTPGQGLQFLFEYFSETQRNKGNFPGRFSGRQFSNSRSEMNVSTLELGDSALYLCASRLGQALWYNEQFFGPGTRLTVL.

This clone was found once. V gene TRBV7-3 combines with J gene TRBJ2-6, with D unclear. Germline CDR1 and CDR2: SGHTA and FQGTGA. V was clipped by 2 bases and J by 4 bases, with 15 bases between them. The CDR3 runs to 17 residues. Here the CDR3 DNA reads TGTGCCAGCAGCTTACAGACGGGTCTGTGGGGGGCCAACGTCCTGACTTTC. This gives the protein CASSLQTGLWGANVLTF.

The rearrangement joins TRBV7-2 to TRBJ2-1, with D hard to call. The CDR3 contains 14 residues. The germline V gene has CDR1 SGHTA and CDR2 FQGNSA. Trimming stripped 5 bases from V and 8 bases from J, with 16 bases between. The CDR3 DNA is TGTGCCAGCAGCCCCGTCGGGCCCGGTGATGAGCAGTTCTTC. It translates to CASSPVGPGDEQFF. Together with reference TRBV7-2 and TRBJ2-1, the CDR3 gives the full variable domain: GAGVSQSPSNKVTEKGKDVELRCDPISGHTALYWYRQSLGQGLEFLIYFQGNSAPDKSGLPSDRFSAERTGGSVSTLTIQRTQQEDSAVYLCASSPVGPGDEQFFGPGTRLTVL.

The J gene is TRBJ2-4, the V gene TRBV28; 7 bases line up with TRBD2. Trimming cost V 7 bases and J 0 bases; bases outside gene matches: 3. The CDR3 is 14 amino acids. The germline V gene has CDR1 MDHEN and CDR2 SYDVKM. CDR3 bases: TGTGCCAGCACCGCGGGGGTAGCCAAAAACATTCAGTACTTC. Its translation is CASTAGVAKNIQYF.

The DNA of the CDR3 is TGTGCCTCTGAGCGGAACACTGAAGCTTTCTTT. Translating it yields CASERNTEAFF. This chain connects TRBV6-5 to TRBJ1-1; D is unclear. Germline values: CDR1 MNHEY, CDR2 SVGAGI. Trimming removed 11 bases from V and 1 base from J, with 8 bases in between. The CDR3 has 11 residues.

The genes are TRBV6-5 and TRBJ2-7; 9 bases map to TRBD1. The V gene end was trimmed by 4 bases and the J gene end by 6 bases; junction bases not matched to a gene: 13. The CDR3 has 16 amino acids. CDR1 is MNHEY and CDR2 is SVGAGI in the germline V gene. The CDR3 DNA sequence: TGTGCCAGCAGTTCCCACAGGGGGCGCTGGTCTCCCGAGCAGTACTTC. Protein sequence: CASSSHRGRWSPEQYF.

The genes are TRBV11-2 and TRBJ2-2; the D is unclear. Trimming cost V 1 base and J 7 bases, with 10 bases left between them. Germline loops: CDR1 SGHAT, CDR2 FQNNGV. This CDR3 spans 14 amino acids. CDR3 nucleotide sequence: TGTGCCAGCAGCTTAGCCCAGGCGGTCGGGGAGCTGTTTTTT. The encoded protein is CASSLAQAVGELFF.